Described below is a single TCR beta chain sequence and its context. Its antigen is not known. It was second doses at about 4 or about 12 weeks that were pooled. This entry comes from a study of T cell responses to AZD1222 COVID-19 vaccine. Overall study results and limits: Of the AZD1222 recipients, only 5 to 7 were seropositive at baseline.

CDR1 SGHDN and CDR2 FVKESK come from the germline V gene. CDR3 length: 17 residues. The V end was cut by 4 bases, the J end by 0 bases, with 13 bases between. Produced via immunoSEQ multiplex PCR; TCRdb's table is partial and in-frame only. Of around 150,000 clones in the sample, 92% were seen once. This sequence joins TRBV14 and TRBJ2-6; D is possibly TRBD1 (6 bases). The sequence was collected from an adult who received the AZD1222 COVID-19 vaccine. Specimen: peripheral blood, collected 28 days after the second AZD1222 dose. This CDR3 reads CASSRLRGISGANVLTF. The CDR3 DNA is TGTGCCAGCAGCCGGCTGAGGGGGATCTCTGGGGCCAACGTCCTGACTTTC.